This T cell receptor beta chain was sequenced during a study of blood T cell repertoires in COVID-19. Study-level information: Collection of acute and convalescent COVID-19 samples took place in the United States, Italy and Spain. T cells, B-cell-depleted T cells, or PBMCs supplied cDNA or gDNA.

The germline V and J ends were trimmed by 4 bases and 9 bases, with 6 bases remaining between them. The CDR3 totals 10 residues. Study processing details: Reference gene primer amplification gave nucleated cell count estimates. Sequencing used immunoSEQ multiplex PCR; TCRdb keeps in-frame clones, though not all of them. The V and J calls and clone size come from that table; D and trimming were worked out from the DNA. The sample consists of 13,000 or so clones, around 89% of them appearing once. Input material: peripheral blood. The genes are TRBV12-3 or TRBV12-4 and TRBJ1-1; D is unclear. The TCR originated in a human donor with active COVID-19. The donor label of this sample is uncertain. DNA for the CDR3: TGTGCCAGCAGTTCGTCCCAAGCTTTCTTT. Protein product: CASSSSQAFF.